This T cell receptor beta chain emerged from a study of lymphopenia after photon versus proton radiotherapy. This clone was detected only once. Antigen specificity is unknown. Trimming took off 7 bases at V and 2 bases at J, with 9 bases between the two ends. Germline lookup yields CDR1 MDHEN and CDR2 SYDVKM. The CDR3 totals 12 residues. General study points: Relative stability marked proton patients; photon patients lost diversity and naive cells. After the lymphocyte nadir, photon-treated repertoires showed oligoclonal expansion, especially of CD8+ Temra cells. Post-nadir TCR diversity decline inversely tracked overall survival among those who died. Better survival with proton therapy was suggested as possible, not demonstrated.

This table comes from immunoSEQ multiplex PCR, and its TCRdb copy is limited to in-frame clones, with some not included. The data contain around 150,000 clones, approximately 86% of them singletons. The J gene is TRBJ2-7, the V gene TRBV28; D remains ambiguous. This receptor was identified in a man aged 50-59 years with gastric cancer. This material consisted of peripheral blood, taken from a patient treated with photon-based radiotherapy. The DNA of the CDR3 is TGTGCCAGCATGGGCAACACCTACGAGCAGTACTTC. It yields the protein CASMGNTYEQYF.